A selection of T cell receptor beta chains follows, all from one sample in a study of T-cell reconstitution after alpha-beta-depleted transplantation in children. TCRdb recomputed calls from the PCR reads with MiXCR, one row per CDR3 protein. The table lists around 500,000 distinct CDR3 sequences, about 12% of them singletons. This specimen consisted of PBMCs from the stem cell graft donor, obtained from the stem cell graft. These receptors all stem from a human donor who donated a stem cell graft to a child with combined immunodeficiency. Each CDR3 is given with its conserved first and last residue. The D gene is left open where the match is weak. Only part of the rows carry a size: once, few, many, or a class if the clone is expanded.

clone_size,d_call,v_call,j_call,cdr3_aa,cdr3_nt
few,TRBD1,TRBV12-3/TRBV12-4,TRBJ1-5,CASRKATGSNQPQHF,TGTGCCAGCAGGAAAGCGACAGGGAGCAATCAGCCCCAGCATTTT
few,TRBD2,TRBV12-3/TRBV12-4,TRBJ2-7,CASSLAGGASGSKYF,TGTGCCAGCAGTTTAGCAGGCGGGGCTAGCGGGAGTAAGTACTTC
-,TRBD1,TRBV7-3,TRBJ2-7,CASSYDRDNEQYF,TGTGCCAGCAGCTATGACAGGGACAACGAGCAGTACTTC
many,-,TRBV6-5,TRBJ2-7,CASSYSTGTFGSYEQYF,TGTGCCAGCAGTTACTCGACGGGGACTTTTGGCTCCTACGAGCAGTACTTC
many,TRBD1,TRBV4-3,TRBJ2-7,CASSQDRYRGYEQYF,TGCGCCAGCAGCCAAGATCGGTACAGGGGCTACGAGCAGTACTTC
many,-,TRBV18,TRBJ2-1,CASSPILREQFF,TGTGCCAGCTCACCAATCCTGAGAGAGCAGTTCTTC
few,-,TRBV6-5,TRBJ1-1,CASSLLSGAEAFF,TGTGCCAGCAGTTTATTATCGGGGGCTGAAGCTTTCTTT
-,TRBD1,TRBV29-1,TRBJ1-3,CSVASGGSGGNTIYF,TGCAGCGTTGCGTCAGGGGGTAGCGGTGGAAACACCATATATTTT
few,-,TRBV29-1,TRBJ1-1,CSVEEQDDFGAFF,TGCAGCGTTGAAGAACAAGACGATTTCGGAGCTTTCTTT
few,TRBD1,TRBV4-2,TRBJ2-7,CASSQPQGANEQYF,TGTGCCAGCAGCCAACCTCAGGGGGCCAACGAGCAGTACTTC
many,-,TRBV5-1,TRBJ1-1,CASSLATANTEAFF,TGCGCCAGCAGCTTGGCGACGGCGAACACTGAAGCTTTCTTT
-,TRBD1,TRBV30,TRBJ2-1,CAWSGDRVEQFF,TGTGCCTGGAGCGGGGACAGGGTTGAGCAGTTCTTC
many,-,TRBV29-1,TRBJ2-5,CSVQYGGQETQYF,TGCAGCGTTCAATATGGGGGGCAGGAGACCCAGTACTTC
-,-,TRBV7-9,TRBJ2-7,CASSLARSSASSYEQYF,TGTGCCAGCAGCTTAGCGCGGTCTAGCGCAAGCTCCTACGAGCAGTACTTC
-,-,TRBV30,TRBJ1-4,CAWSLTGMDEKLFF,TGTGCCTGGAGCCTCACAGGGATGGACGAAAAACTGTTTTTT
-,TRBD1,TRBV15,TRBJ1-3,CATSRDPTGVGNTIYF,TGTGCCACCAGCAGAGACCCTACAGGGGTTGGAAACACCATATATTTT
-,TRBD2,TRBV24-1,TRBJ2-5,CATSALDLAGQETQYF,TGTGCCACCAGTGCGCTGGACTTAGCGGGGCAAGAGACCCAGTACTTC
-,-,TRBV3-1,TRBJ2-7,CATCQDPAGRGPYEQYF,TGTGCCACCTGCCAAGATCCGGCGGGGCGGGGACCCTACGAGCAGTACTTC
many,-,TRBV7-2,TRBJ2-1,CASSRGQSSYNEQFF,TGTGCCAGCAGCCGGGGACAAAGCTCCTACAATGAGCAGTTCTTC
few,-,TRBV12-3/TRBV12-4,TRBJ2-7,CASSLGLGDGYEQYF,TGTGCCAGCAGTTTAGGGCTAGGGGACGGCTACGAGCAGTACTTC
-,TRBD1,TRBV6-2/TRBV6-3,TRBJ2-2,CASNRGPGELFF,TGTGCCAGCAACAGGGGGCCCGGGGAGCTGTTTTTT
few,-,TRBV27,TRBJ2-7,CASSSADRLYEQYF,TGTGCCAGCAGTTCCGCAGACAGACTCTACGAGCAGTACTTC
-,-,TRBV7-8,TRBJ2-1,CASSSRWESYNEQFF,TGTGCCAGCAGCTCTAGGTGGGAGTCGTACAATGAGCAGTTCTTC
-,-,TRBV25-1,TRBJ2-7,CASSESAVSYEQYF,TGTGCCAGCAGTGAATCAGCGGTCTCCTACGAGCAGTACTTC
-,-,TRBV7-2,TRBJ2-7,CASSQMAGDNPYEQYF,TGTGCCAGCAGCCAAATGGCGGGGGACAATCCCTACGAGCAGTACTTC